This T cell receptor beta chain stems from a study of T cell repertoires in cytomegalovirus infection. For the study at large: TCR beta signatures that were public indicated CMV infection and matching HLA type.

The study, taken as a whole, reports: Carriers of CMV plus the relevant HLA were identified by cumulative public TCR beta family frequency. What dominated the ex vivo response were HLA-C-restricted CMV-specific TCR beta clonotypes.

TCRdb reprocessed the reads via MiXCR and lists one record per CDR3 protein. Of roughly 500,000 distinct CDR3 sequences listed, around 11% are singletons. There are many counts of this clonotype. The antigen remains unidentified. Germline V CDR1 and CDR2: SSHAT, FNYEAQ (reference sequence). The V and J ends lost 5 bases and 8 bases respectively, with 15 bases between them. This CDR3 has 13 residues. This receptor was taken from a human donor in good health (CMV status not recorded). Some clones in this sample may be carry-over from other donors' samples. Sequenced input: PBMCs. The chain links TRBV7-7 to TRBJ1-1; tentative D call: TRBD1 (5 bases). The CDR3 protein is CASSPREGTEAFF. CDR3 coding DNA: TGTGCCAGCAGCCCCCGAGAGGGGACGGAAGCTTTCTTT.